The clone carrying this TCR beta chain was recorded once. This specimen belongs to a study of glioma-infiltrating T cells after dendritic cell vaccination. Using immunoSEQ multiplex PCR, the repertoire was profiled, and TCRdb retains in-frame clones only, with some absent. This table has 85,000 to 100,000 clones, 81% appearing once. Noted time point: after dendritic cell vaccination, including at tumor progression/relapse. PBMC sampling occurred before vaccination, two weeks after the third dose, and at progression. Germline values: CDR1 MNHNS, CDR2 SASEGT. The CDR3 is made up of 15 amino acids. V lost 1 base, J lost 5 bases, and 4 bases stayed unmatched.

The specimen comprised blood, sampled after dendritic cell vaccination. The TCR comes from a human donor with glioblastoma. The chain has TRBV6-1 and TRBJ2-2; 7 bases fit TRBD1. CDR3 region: CASSEGDSRTGELFF. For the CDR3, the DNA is TGTGCCAGCAGTGAAGGGGACAGTCGTACCGGGGAGCTGTTTTTT.